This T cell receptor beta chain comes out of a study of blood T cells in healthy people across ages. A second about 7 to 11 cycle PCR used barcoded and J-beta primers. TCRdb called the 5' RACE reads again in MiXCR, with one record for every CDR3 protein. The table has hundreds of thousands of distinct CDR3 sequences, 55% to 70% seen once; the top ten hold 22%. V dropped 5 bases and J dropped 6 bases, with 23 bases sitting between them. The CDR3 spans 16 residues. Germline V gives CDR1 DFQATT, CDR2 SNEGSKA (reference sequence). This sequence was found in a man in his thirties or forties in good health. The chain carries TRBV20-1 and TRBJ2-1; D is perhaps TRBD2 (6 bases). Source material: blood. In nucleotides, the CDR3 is TGCAGTGCTCGCCCTCCCTGGGGGGAGGCCGGCAATGAGCAGTTCTTC. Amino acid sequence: CSARPPWGEAGNEQFF.